The 18 T cell receptor beta chains in this list originate from one sample, sequenced in a study of CD8 T cells in ankylosing spondylitis. Study outcomes and limitations: Several highly homologous variants made up a TCR beta motif, and this motif appeared characteristic of ankylosing spondylitis blood.

Each CDR3 protein gets one entry after TCRdb re-called the 5' RACE reads with MiXCR. This sample has a few hundred thousand distinct CDR3 sequences, with about a fifth found just once. These receptors' antigens are unknown. Sequenced sample: blood, either unsorted or a sorted T cell fraction (not recorded which). The receptors were gathered from a male donor with ankylosing spondylitis.

This clonotype came up a few times. The chain has TRBV27 and TRBJ2-7, with D possibly TRBD2 on 6 matching bases. The CDR3 has 16 residues. Between the trimmed V and J ends, which lost 6 bases and 2 bases, there was a span of 20 bases. The germline CDR1 and CDR2 sequences are MNHEY and SMNVEV (reference sequence). The CDR3 DNA is TGTGCCAGCAGACGCATAGGGACTCCTGATCCCTACGAGCAGTACTTC. As protein: CASRRIGTPDPYEQYF.

This clonotype was seen just once. At one end, the junction sequence differs from germline, possibly due to a read error. This sequence joins TRBV20-1 and TRBJ2-7; 8 bases align to TRBD2. Germline V CDR1 and CDR2: DFQATT, SNEGSKA (reference sequence). The CDR3 has 15 amino acids. CDR3 bases: TGCAGTGCTAGTAACCGGGCGGGAGGAAACTACGAGCTGTACTTC. It codes for CSASNRAGGNYELYF.

The chain employs TRBV5-8 and TRBJ1-5; perhaps TRBD1 as D (5 bases). V was pared by 3 bases and J by 5 bases, with 15 bases between. CDR1 is SGHTS and CDR2 is YDEGEE in the germline V gene. This CDR3 has 15 amino acids. CDR3 bases: TGTGCCAGCAGCTCCGACACAGGCCCAGATCAGCCCCAGCATTTT. It is translated as CASSSDTGPDQPQHF.

This clonotype has a handful of counts. The chain links TRBV5-1 to TRBJ2-2, with TRBD2 identical over 15 bases. Per germline, CDR1 SGHRS and CDR2 YFSETQ. CDR3 size: 17 residues. Unmatched junction bases numbered 4, after V lost 5 bases and J lost 2 bases. CDR3 DNA: TGCGCCAGCAGAGGACTAGCGGGAGGGCCTAACACCGGGGAGCTGTTTTTT. Translation: CASRGLAGGPNTGELFF.

The rearrangement links TRBV29-1 to TRBJ2-4; 7 nucleotides agree with TRBD2. Germline V CDR1 and CDR2: SQVTM, ANQGSEA. The trim removed 7 bases at V and 8 bases at J, leaving 2 bases unmatched. The CDR3 runs 10 residues. Here the CDR3 reads CSGGGDIQYF. CDR3 sequence (DNA): TGCAGCGGGGGGGGGGACATTCAGTACTTC.

V is TRBV7-2 and J is TRBJ1-1; TRBD1 agrees at 7 bases. This CDR3 is built from 16 residues. Germline V gives CDR1 SGHTA, CDR2 FQGNSA. Trimming took 5 bases from V and 3 from J; bases not matched to a gene: 12. The CDR3 here is CASSGRTGRIDTEAFF. The CDR3 DNA sequence: TGTGCCAGCAGCGGACGGACAGGACGGATTGACACTGAAGCTTTCTTT.

The chain has TRBV12-5 and TRBJ2-4, with TRBD1 as a possible D gene (5 bases). The germline V gene encodes CDR1 LGHNT and CDR2 FRNRAP. The CDR3 is 15 residues long. V lost 6 bases, J lost 4 bases, and 16 bases lay in between. The CDR3, as DNA: TGTGCTAGTGGGATCGCCGGACAACCGAAAAACATTCAGTACTTC. Translating it yields CASGIAGQPKNIQYF.

Only a few counts were recorded for this clonotype. J is TRBJ2-5 and V is TRBV12-3 or TRBV12-4, with D uncertain. V was shortened by 4 bases and J by 7 bases, with 10 bases between the two germline ends. The CDR3 has 12 residues. The CDR3 loop is CASSSLLGTQYF. The CDR3 nucleotides are TGTGCCAGCAGTTCCCTATTAGGGACCCAGTACTTC.

The chain carries TRBV7-3 and TRBJ2-2; no clear D. With 4 bases removed from V and 6 bases from J, the gap between germline ends came to 12 bases. The CDR3 is made up of 14 amino acids. Looked up from germline, CDR1 is SGHTA and CDR2 is FQGTGA. CDR3 in DNA: TGTGCCAGCAGCTCCCTCGTTGGGGCCGGGGAGCTGTTTTTT. Protein: CASSSLVGAGELFF.

The V gene is TRBV5-1, the J gene TRBJ2-1; D gene uncertain. Germline assignment: CDR1 SGHRS and CDR2 YFSETQ. This CDR3 is built from 15 residues. V was shortened by 0 bases and J by 5 bases, with 12 bases between the two germline ends. Written as DNA, the CDR3 is TGCGCCAGCAGCTTGGTTACGGCAACCCACAATGAGCAGTTCTTC. Its protein product is CASSLVTATHNEQFF.

CDR3 bases: TGTGCCAGCAGTTACCTCTACGAGCAGTACTTC. Its protein is CASSYLYEQYF. This chain uses TRBV6-5 with TRBJ2-7; D uncertain. V was trimmed by 2 bases and J by 3 bases, leaving 2 bases between them. The germline V gene encodes CDR1 MNHEY and CDR2 SVGAGI. CDR3 length: 11 residues.

In this sample, this clonotype turned up many times. The J gene is TRBJ2-2, the V gene TRBV20-1; 11 bases line up with TRBD1. This CDR3 has 16 amino acids. Germline trimming cut 3 bases from V and 2 bases from J; bases unmatched to any gene: 5. Germline CDR1 reads DFQATT; CDR2 reads SNEGSKA (reference sequence). Written as DNA, the CDR3 is TGCAGTGCTAGCAGTAGGACAGGGGGCAACACCGGGGAGCTGTTTTTT. Its protein product is CSASSRTGGNTGELFF.

This clonotype occurred a few times. The gene calls are TRBV4-2 and TRBJ2-1, with TRBD2 identical over 9 bases. The ends lost 6 bases at V and 8 bases at J; junction bases unmatched: 5. The CDR3 length is 13 residues. CDR1 and CDR2 (germline): LGHNA, YNFKEQ. For the CDR3, the DNA is TGTGCCAGCAGGGATAGCGGGGGCTATGAGCAGTTCTTC. Protein product: CASRDSGGYEQFF.

This clonotype was seen at least ten times. The chain employs TRBV28 and TRBJ1-2; a weak D match, TRBD1 (6 bases). The germline V gene has CDR1 MDHEN and CDR2 SYDVKM. This CDR3 is built from 15 residues. Trimming cost V 3 bases and J 7 bases, with 18 bases left between them. The CDR3 here is CASSFETGFPRGYTF. CDR3 in DNA: TGTGCCAGCAGTTTCGAGACAGGATTCCCGCGTGGCTACACCTTC.

The gene calls are TRBV25-1 and TRBJ1-5, with 8 bases lining up with TRBD1. The CDR3 length is 16 residues. The germline CDR1 and CDR2 sequences are MGHDK and SYGVNS. The trim removed 4 bases at V and 4 bases at J, leaving 9 bases unmatched. The DNA of the CDR3 is TGTGCCAGCAGTGGGGCCGGGACAGGTAGAAATCAGCCCCAGCATTTT. Encoded protein: CASSGAGTGRNQPQHF.

The chain couples TRBV6-1 to TRBJ2-5; 10 nucleotides agree with TRBD2. Trimming cost V 5 bases and J 4 bases; bases outside gene matches: 7. Germline V gene data show CDR1 as MNHNS and CDR2 as SASEGT. The CDR3 spans 15 residues. The CDR3 DNA reads as TGTGCCAGCAGTCGTGCACTAGCGGGAAGAGAGACCCAGTACTTC. This encodes CASSRALAGRETQYF.

There are many counts of this clonotype. CDR3 DNA: TGCGCCAGCAGCTTGGCCGGGTTGGACAGGGATCAGCCCCAGCATTTT. Its protein product is CASSLAGLDRDQPQHF. The chain has TRBV5-1 and TRBJ1-5, with TRBD1 matching over 8 bases. Germline trimming cut 0 bases from V and 5 bases from J; bases unmatched to any gene: 7. Per germline, CDR1 SGHRS and CDR2 YFSETQ. The CDR3 is made up of 16 amino acids.

The chain combines TRBV20-1 with TRBJ2-3; no clear D. V was cut by 6 bases and J by 5 bases, with 12 bases left in between. CDR1 and CDR2 from the germline V gene are DFQATT and SNEGSKA (reference sequence). The CDR3 is 12 amino acids. The DNA of the CDR3 is TGCAGTGCGAGGACCGACGGAGATACGCAGTATTTT. Protein product: CSARTDGDTQYF.